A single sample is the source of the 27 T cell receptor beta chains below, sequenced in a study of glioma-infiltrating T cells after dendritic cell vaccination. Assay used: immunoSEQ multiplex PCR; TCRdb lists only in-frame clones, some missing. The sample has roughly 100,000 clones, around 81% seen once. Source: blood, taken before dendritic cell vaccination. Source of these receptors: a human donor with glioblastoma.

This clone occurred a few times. The CDR3 sequence is CASSFLGLDSSPLHF. CDR3 coding DNA: TGTGCCAGCAGCTTTCTAGGCCTGGATTCGTCACCCCTCCACTTT. The chain recombines TRBV5-5 with TRBJ1-6; no clear D gene. The CDR3 has 15 residues. Deletions cut 2 bases from V and 10 bases from J, with 16 bases between. The germline gives CDR1 SGHKS, CDR2 YYEKEE (reference sequence).

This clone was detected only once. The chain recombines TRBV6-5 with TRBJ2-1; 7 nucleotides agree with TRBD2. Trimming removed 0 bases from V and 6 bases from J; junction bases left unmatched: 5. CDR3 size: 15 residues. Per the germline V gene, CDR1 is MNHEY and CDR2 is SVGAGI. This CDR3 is CASSYSGLAANEQFF. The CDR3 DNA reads TGTGCCAGCAGTTACTCGGGGCTAGCGGCCAATGAGCAGTTCTTC.

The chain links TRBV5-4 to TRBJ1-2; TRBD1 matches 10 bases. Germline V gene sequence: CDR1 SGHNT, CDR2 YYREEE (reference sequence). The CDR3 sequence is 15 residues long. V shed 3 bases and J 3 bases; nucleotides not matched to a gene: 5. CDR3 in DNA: TGTGCCAGCAGCTCGGGGACAGGGGCGTACTATGGCTACACCTTC. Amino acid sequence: CASSSGTGAYYGYTF.

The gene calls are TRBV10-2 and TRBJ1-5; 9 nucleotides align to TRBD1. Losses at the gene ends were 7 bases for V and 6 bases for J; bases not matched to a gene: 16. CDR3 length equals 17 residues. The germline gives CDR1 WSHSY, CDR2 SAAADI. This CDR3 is CASKDGQGPGFTQPQHF. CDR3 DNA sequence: TGCGCCAGCAAGGATGGACAGGGGCCAGGGTTCACTCAGCCCCAGCATTTT.

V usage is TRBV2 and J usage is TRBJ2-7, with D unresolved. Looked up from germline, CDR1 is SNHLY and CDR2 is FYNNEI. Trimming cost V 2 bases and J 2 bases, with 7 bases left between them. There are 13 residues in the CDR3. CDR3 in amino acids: CASSETFAYEQYF. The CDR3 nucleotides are TGTGCCAGCAGTGAAACATTTGCCTACGAGCAGTACTTC.

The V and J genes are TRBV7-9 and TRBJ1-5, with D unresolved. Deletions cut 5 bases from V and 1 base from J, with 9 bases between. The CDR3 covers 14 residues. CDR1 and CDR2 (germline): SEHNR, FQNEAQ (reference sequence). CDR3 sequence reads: CASSRGESNQPQHF. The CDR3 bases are TGTGCCAGCAGCCGCGGGGAGAGCAATCAGCCCCAGCATTTT.

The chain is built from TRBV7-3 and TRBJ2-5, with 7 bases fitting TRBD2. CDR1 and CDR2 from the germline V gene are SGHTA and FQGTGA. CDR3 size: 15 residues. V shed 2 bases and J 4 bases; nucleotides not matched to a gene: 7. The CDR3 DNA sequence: TGTGCCAGCAGCTTAGGCGGGGGTCGTTTAGAGACCCAGTACTTC. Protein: CASSLGGGRLETQYF.

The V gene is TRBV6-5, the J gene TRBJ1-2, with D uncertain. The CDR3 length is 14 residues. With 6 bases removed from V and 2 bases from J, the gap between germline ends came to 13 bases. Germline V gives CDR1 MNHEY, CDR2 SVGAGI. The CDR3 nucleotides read TGTGCCAGCAGCCTAGAGGCGGGGAACTATGGCTACACCTTC. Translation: CASSLEAGNYGYTF.

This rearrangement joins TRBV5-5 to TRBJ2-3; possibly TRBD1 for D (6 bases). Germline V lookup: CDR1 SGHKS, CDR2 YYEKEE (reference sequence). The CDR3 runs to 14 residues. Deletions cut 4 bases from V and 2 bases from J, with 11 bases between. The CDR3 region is CASSRDTNTDTQYF. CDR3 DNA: TGTGCCAGCAGCCGGGACACCAACACAGATACGCAGTATTTT.

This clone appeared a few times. As DNA, the CDR3 is TGTGCCAGTAGTATGAAAAGAATTCAGGAAAAACTGTTTTTT. It yields the protein CASSMKRIQEKLFF. This chain joins TRBV19 and TRBJ1-4; D gene ambiguous. Trimming shortened V by 3 bases and J by 8 bases, and 13 bases separated the two germline ends. Germline V gives CDR1 LNHDA, CDR2 SQIVND (reference sequence). The CDR3 sequence is 14 residues long. Variable domain in full (rest from reference TRBV19 and TRBJ1-4): DGGITQSPKYLFRKEGQNVTLSCEQNLNHDAMYWYRQDPGQGLRLIYYSQIVNDFQKGDIAEGYSVSREKKESFPLTVTSAQKNPTAFYLCASSMKRIQEKLFFGSGTQLSVL.

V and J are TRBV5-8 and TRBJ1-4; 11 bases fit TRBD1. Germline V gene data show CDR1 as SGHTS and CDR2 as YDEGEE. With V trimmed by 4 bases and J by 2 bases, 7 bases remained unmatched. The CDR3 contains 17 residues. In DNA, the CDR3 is TGTGCCAGCAGCCCTGGACAGGGGGCATCGACTAATGAAAAACTGTTTTTT. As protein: CASSPGQGASTNEKLFF. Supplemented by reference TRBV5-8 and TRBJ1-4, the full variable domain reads EAGVTQSPTHLIKTRGQQATLRCSPISGHTSVYWYQQALGLGLQFLLWYDEGEERNRGNFPPRFSGRQFPNYSSELNVNALELEDSALYLCASSPGQGASTNEKLFFGSGTQLSVL.

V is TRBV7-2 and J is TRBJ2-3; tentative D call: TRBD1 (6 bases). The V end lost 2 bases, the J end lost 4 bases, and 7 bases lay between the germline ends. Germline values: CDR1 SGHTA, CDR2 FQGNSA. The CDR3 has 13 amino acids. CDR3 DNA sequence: TGTGCCAGCAGCTTACAGGGGCCAGATACGCAGTATTTT. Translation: CASSLQGPDTQYF.

For the CDR3, the DNA is TGTGCCAGCAGCTTTAGTGGGGACAGGGGCGACGAGCAGTACTTC. It specifies CASSFSGDRGDEQYF. The chain has TRBV7-2 and TRBJ2-7; 10 bases agree with TRBD1. V lost 3 bases, J lost 5 bases, and 7 bases stayed unmatched. CDR1 is SGHTA and CDR2 is FQGNSA in the germline V gene. This CDR3 has 15 residues.

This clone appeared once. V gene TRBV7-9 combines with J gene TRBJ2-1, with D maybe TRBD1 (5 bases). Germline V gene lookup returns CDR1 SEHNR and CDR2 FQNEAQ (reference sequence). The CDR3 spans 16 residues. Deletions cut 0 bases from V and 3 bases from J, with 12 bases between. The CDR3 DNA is TGTGCCAGCAGCTTAGCACAGGCGGATTTCTACAATGAGCAGTTCTTC. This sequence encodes CASSLAQADFYNEQFF.

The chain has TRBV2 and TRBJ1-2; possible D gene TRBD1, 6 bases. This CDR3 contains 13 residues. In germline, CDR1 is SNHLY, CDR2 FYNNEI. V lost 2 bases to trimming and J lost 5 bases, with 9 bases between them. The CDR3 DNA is TGTGCCAGCAGTGAAACAGGGTCGTATGGCTACACCTTC. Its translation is CASSETGSYGYTF.

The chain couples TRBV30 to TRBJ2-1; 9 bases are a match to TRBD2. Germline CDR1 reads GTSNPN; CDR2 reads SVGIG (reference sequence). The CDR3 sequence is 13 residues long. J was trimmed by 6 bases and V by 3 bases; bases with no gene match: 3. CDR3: CAWRLAGRNEQFF. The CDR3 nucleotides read TGTGCCTGGAGGCTAGCGGGACGCAATGAGCAGTTCTTC.

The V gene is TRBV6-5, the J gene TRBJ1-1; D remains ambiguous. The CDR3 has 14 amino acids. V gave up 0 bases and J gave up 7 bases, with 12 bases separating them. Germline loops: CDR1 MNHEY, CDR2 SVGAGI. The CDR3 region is CASSYSIRALEAFF. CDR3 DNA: TGTGCCAGCAGTTACTCGATTCGCGCGCTTGAAGCTTTCTTT.

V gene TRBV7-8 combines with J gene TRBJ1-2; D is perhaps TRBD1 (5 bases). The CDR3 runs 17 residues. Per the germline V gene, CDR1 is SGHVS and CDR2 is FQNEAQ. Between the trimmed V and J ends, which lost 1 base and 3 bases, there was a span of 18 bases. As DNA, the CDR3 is TGTGCCAGCAGCTTAGGCGGCAGGGCTTTGAGTGACTATGGCTACACCTTC. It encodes CASSLGGRALSDYGYTF.

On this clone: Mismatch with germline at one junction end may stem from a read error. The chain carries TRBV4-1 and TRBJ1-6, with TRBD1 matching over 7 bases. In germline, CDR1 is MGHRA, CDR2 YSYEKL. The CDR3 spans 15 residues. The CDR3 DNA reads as TGCGCCAGCAGCGGATATGGGACAGCAAATTTACCCCTCCACTTT. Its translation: CASSGYGTANLPLHF.

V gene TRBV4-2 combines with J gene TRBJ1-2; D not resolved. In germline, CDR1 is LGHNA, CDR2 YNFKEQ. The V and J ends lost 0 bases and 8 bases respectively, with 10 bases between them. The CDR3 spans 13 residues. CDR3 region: CASSQEEDRGYTF. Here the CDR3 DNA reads TGTGCCAGCAGCCAAGAGGAGGATAGGGGCTACACCTTC.

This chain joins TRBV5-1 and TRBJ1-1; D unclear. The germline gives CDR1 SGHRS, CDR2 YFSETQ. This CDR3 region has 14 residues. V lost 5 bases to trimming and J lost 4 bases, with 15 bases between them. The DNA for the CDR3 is TGCGCCAGCAGGGGATTTACGGAGGGCACTGAAGCTTTCTTT. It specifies CASRGFTEGTEAFF.

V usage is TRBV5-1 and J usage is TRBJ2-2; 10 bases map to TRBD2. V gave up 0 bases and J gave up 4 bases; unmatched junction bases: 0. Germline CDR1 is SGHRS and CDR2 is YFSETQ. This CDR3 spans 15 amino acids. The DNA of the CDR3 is TGCGCCAGCAGCTTGGCTAGCGGGGGCACCGGGGAGCTGTTTTTT. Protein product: CASSLASGGTGELFF.

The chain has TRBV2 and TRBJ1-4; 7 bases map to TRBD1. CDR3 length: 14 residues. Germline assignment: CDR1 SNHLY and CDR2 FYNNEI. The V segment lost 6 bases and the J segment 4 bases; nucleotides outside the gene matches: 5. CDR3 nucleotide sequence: TGTGCCAGCAGGGAGGGGGCTAATAATGAAAAACTGTTTTTT. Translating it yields CASREGANNEKLFF.

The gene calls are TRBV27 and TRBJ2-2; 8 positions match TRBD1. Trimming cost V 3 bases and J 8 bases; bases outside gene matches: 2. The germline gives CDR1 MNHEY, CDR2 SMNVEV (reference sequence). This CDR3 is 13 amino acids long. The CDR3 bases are TGTGCCAGCAGTTTGACAGGGGATGGGGAGCTGTTTTTT. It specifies CASSLTGDGELFF.

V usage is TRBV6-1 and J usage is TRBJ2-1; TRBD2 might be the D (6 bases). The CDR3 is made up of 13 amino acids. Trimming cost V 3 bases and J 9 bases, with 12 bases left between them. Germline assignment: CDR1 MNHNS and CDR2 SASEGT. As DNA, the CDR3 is TGTGCCAGCAGTGACTCTCAGGGAGGTGAGCAGTTCTTC. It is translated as CASSDSQGGEQFF.

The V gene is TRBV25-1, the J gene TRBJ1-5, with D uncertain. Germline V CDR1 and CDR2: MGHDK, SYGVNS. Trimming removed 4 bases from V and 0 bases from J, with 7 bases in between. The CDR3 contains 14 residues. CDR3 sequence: CASSAPDSNQPQHF. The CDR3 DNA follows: TGTGCCAGCAGTGCCCCAGATAGCAATCAGCCCCAGCATTTT.

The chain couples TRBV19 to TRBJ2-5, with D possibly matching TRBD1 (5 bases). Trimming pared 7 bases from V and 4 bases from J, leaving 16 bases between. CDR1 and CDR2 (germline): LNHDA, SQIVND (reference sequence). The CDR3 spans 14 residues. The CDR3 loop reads CASKTDTGGETQYF. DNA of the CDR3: TGTGCCAGTAAGACTGATACAGGTGGAGAGACCCAGTACTTC.